The T cell receptor beta chain described here comes from a study of blood T cell repertoires in COVID-19. Across the study: Nucleic acid was either cDNA or gDNA, and it came from T cells, B-cell-depleted T cells, or PBMCs.

As processed by the authors: By means of reference gene primer amplification, nucleated cell counts were estimated. This table comes from immunoSEQ multiplex PCR, and its TCRdb copy is limited to in-frame clones, with some not included. For V, J and clone size, that table is used; D and trimming come from the DNA. The data show fewer than 200,000 clones, 82% seen once. Per germline, CDR1 MNHEY and CDR2 SMNVEV (reference sequence). After removal of 6 bases from V and 8 bases from J, the junction contained 9 bases not matched to a gene. The CDR3 extends over 13 amino acids. V usage is TRBV27 and J usage is TRBJ1-2; 7 nucleotides line up with TRBD1. Sequences were obtained from PBMCs or T cells enriched from blood (not recorded which). The TCR comes from an older woman with acute COVID-19. The CDR3 reads CASRMTGYQGYTF. The CDR3, as DNA: TGTGCCAGCAGAATGACAGGGTACCAGGGCTACACCTTC.